One and the same sample provided the 26 T cell receptor beta chains below, sequenced in a study of breast tumors, draining lymph nodes, adjacent tissues. Axillary draining lymph nodes of breast cancer patients supplied the node samples. TCRdb re-analysed the multiplex PCR reads in MiXCR, keeping a single row per CDR3 protein. The sample lists 200,000 or so distinct CDR3 sequences, approximately 30% occurring once. Sequenced input: axillary lymph node tissue. Every receptor here comes from a female donor with breast cancer. Some clones in this sample may be carry-over from other donors' samples.

V usage is TRBV6-5 and J usage is TRBJ2-1; 11 bases agree with TRBD2. Germline CDR1 MNHEY, CDR2 SVGAGI. V was pared by 0 bases and J by 10 bases, with 8 bases of the junction left unmatched. CDR3 length equals 16 residues. CDR3 protein: CASSYSRTSGLREQFF. In nucleotides, the CDR3 is TGTGCCAGCAGTTACTCGCGGACTAGCGGGCTTCGGGAGCAGTTCTTC.

The chain combines TRBV7-2 with TRBJ1-2; D gene ambiguous. Germline CDR1 is SGHTA and CDR2 is FQGNSA. The CDR3 has 13 amino acids. The germline V and J ends were trimmed by 4 bases and 2 bases, with 8 bases remaining between them. Here the CDR3 DNA reads TGTGCCAGCAGCTCCCAGATCAACTATGGCTACACCTTC. Translation: CASSSQINYGYTF.

The V gene is TRBV10-2, the J gene TRBJ1-6; no reliable D call. This CDR3 has 14 amino acids. Germline V gene sequence: CDR1 WSHSY, CDR2 SAAADI. The V end lost 2 bases, the J end lost 13 bases, and 15 bases lay between the germline ends. The CDR3 loop is CASSERFISQPLHF. In nucleotides, the CDR3 is TGCGCCAGCAGTGAGCGGTTCATCAGTCAGCCCCTCCACTTT.

The gene calls are TRBV20-1 and TRBJ2-3; D may be TRBD1 or TRBD2 (5 bases each). Trimming stripped 0 bases from V and 11 bases from J, with 18 bases between. Per the germline V gene, CDR1 is DFQATT and CDR2 is SNEGSKA (reference sequence). The CDR3 spans 14 residues. CDR3 DNA sequence: TGCAGTGCTAGAGAGGGGGACCTGCGCTACGGGCAGTATTTT. Translated, it gives CSAREGDLRYGQYF.

This clonotype was seen ten or more times. This chain connects TRBV6-2 or TRBV6-3 to TRBJ2-7, with TRBD1 identical over 11 bases. The germline CDR1 and CDR2 sequences are MNHEY and SVGEGT. V shed 8 bases, J shed 5 bases, and the junction held 8 bases outside the gene matches. The CDR3 consists of 14 residues. CDR3 protein: CASHRDRGRNEQYF. CDR3 bases: TGTGCCAGCCACCGGGACAGGGGGAGGAACGAGCAGTACTTC.

This clonotype was observed a few times. One base away lies a much larger clone, so this may be a sequencing read error. V and J are TRBV7-6 and TRBJ2-5, with 9 nucleotides matching TRBD2. The germline V gene encodes CDR1 SGHVS and CDR2 FNYEAQ. There are 15 residues in the CDR3. CDR3 in amino acids: CASSSRASGAETQHF. In nucleotides, the CDR3 is TGTGCCAGCAGCTCCAGAGCTAGCGGGGCAGAGACCCAGCACTTC.

Ten or more counts support this clonotype. The chain couples TRBV18 to TRBJ2-7, with D perhaps assigned TRBD1 or TRBD2 (5 bases each). Trimming cost V 6 bases and J 2 bases, with 11 bases left between them. The germline V gene has CDR1 KGHSH and CDR2 LQKENI. The CDR3 runs to 13 residues. CDR3 sequence reads: CASSGGQTYEQYF. In DNA, the CDR3 is TGTGCCAGCTCTGGGGGTCAGACCTACGAGCAGTACTTC.

J is TRBJ2-2 and V is TRBV20-1, with TRBD2 identical over 9 bases. Germline-derived CDR1 and CDR2 are DFQATT and SNEGSKA (reference sequence). V gave up 3 bases and J gave up 7 bases; unmatched junction bases: 6. The CDR3 runs 14 residues. Here the CDR3 DNA reads TGCAGTGCTAGTGGCGGGAGGGCTGGCGGGGAGCTGTTTTTT. Translating it yields CSASGGRAGGELFF.

Ten or more counts support this clonotype. The chain uses TRBV20-1 and TRBJ2-7, with 8 bases that match TRBD1. Germline trimming cut 6 bases from V and 2 bases from J; bases unmatched to any gene: 9. The length of the CDR3 is 14 residues. Germline CDR1 and CDR2: DFQATT and SNEGSKA (reference sequence). CDR3 region: CSAQGASATYEQYF. DNA of the CDR3: TGCAGTGCCCAGGGGGCTAGCGCTACCTACGAGCAGTACTTC.

J is TRBJ1-4 and V is TRBV4-2; weak D call: TRBD1 (5 bases). CDR1 and CDR2 (germline): LGHNA, YNFKEQ. V dropped 6 bases and J dropped 8 bases, with 16 bases sitting between them. This CDR3 comprises 14 residues. The CDR3 is CASRPLAGDEKLFF. For the CDR3, the DNA is TGTGCCAGCAGACCACTAGCGGGGGACGAAAAACTGTTTTTT.

This clonotype was picked up a small number of times. V is TRBV5-1 and J is TRBJ2-5; 10 nucleotides align to TRBD1. The ends lost 5 bases at V and 8 bases at J; junction bases unmatched: 9. In germline, CDR1 is SGHRS, CDR2 YFSETQ. This CDR3 has 14 residues. The chain's CDR3 is CASSRDRGSDTQYF. CDR3 DNA sequence: TGCGCCAGCAGTAGGGACAGGGGTTCTGACACCCAGTACTTC. Variable domain in full (rest from reference TRBV5-1 and TRBJ2-5): KAGVTQTPRYLIKTRGQQVTLSCSPISGHRSVSWYQQTPGQGLQFLFEYFSETQRNKGNFPGRFSGRQFSNSRSEMNVSTLELGDSALYLCASSRDRGSDTQYFGPGTRLLVL.

This sequence joins TRBV10-3 and TRBJ2-7; 10 nucleotides match TRBD2. Germline CDR1 and CDR2: ENHRY and SYGVKD. The V gene end was trimmed by 4 bases and the J gene end by 4 bases; junction bases not matched to a gene: 19. The CDR3 length is 19 residues. In nucleotides, the CDR3 is TGTGCCATCAGTGTGGGTCCTAGCGGGGGCACGTCGGGGATATACGAGCAGTACTTC. Encoded protein: CAISVGPSGGTSGIYEQYF.

This clonotype showed up many times. The rearrangement links TRBV24-1 to TRBJ2-1; 14 nucleotides align to TRBD2. This CDR3 contains 19 residues. Trimming at V came to 4 bases and at J to 4 bases, leaving 11 bases not matched to a gene. CDR1 and CDR2 (germline): KGHDR, SFDVKD. The CDR3 DNA reads TGTGCCACCAGTGACATACCCGGGACTAGCGGGAGAAGATACAATGAGCAGTTCTTC. Protein sequence: CATSDIPGTSGRRYNEQFF.

In its sample, this clonotype was seen a few times. One base away lies a much larger clone, so this may be a sequencing read error. Here the CDR3 omits its conserved ending phenylalanine or tryptophan, so a read error is the likely source. This rearrangement joins TRBV19 to TRBJ1-5, with a tentative D call TRBD1 (6 bases). Germline V gene lookup returns CDR1 LNHDA and CDR2 SQIVND (reference sequence). This CDR3 is built from 16 residues. With 5 bases removed from V and 1 base from J, the gap between germline ends came to 15 bases. The CDR3 DNA sequence: TGTGCCAGTAGTGGGCCGGGGGCAAGGAGCAATCAGCCCCAGCATTCT. Translation: CASSGPGARSNQPQHS.

This clonotype was seen repeatedly, ten times or more. CDR3 coding DNA: TGCAGTGCTAGGTCCCCTCAGGGGGTAGGGAATGAGCAGTTCTTC. It codes for CSARSPQGVGNEQFF. The V call is TRBV20-1, the J call TRBJ2-1, with 7 bases lining up with TRBD1. The CDR3 sequence is 15 residues long. The J segment lost 7 bases and the V segment lost 3 bases, leaving 12 bases of the junction unmatched. Germline V gives CDR1 DFQATT, CDR2 SNEGSKA (reference sequence).

This clonotype was seen only a few times. The V call is TRBV4-2, the J call TRBJ1-5, with D hard to call. Trimming stripped 1 base from V and 4 bases from J, with 5 bases between. The CDR3 has 13 residues. Per germline, CDR1 LGHNA and CDR2 YNFKEQ. The CDR3 loop reads CASSQGINQPQHF. CDR3 in DNA: TGTGCCAGCAGCCAAGGCATTAATCAGCCCCAGCATTTT.

This clonotype was counted at least ten times. The chain recombines TRBV7-9 with TRBJ1-4; no definite D call. The CDR3 length is 13 residues. CDR1 is SEHNR, CDR2 FQNEAQ, per germline (reference sequence). V was shortened by 6 bases and J by 6 bases, with 11 bases between the two germline ends. The CDR3, as DNA: TGTGCCAGCAGGTACGGGGTTGATGAAAAACTGTTTTTT. Residues: CASRYGVDEKLFF.

Remarks on this clonotype: A much larger clone sits a single nucleotide away, making a read error possible. This chain joins TRBV2 and TRBJ2-7; perhaps D is TRBD1 or TRBD2 (6 bases each). CDR3 length: 14 amino acids. Germline V CDR1 and CDR2: SNHLY, FYNNEI. Trimming pared 7 bases from V and 3 bases from J, leaving 16 bases between. The CDR3 nucleotides read TGTGCCAGCATCCTTTGGGGGGCGAGCTACGAGCAGTACTTC. This sequence encodes CASILWGASYEQYF.

This clonotype was seen at least ten times. J is TRBJ1-5 and V is TRBV10-2, with D perhaps TRBD1 (5 bases). Germline V gene lookup returns CDR1 WSHSY and CDR2 SAAADI. The CDR3 spans 13 residues. Trimming removed 5 bases from V and 6 bases from J, with 11 bases in between. The CDR3, as DNA: TGCGCCAGCAGTTTCGGGCAGGGTCAGCCCCAGCATTTT. This translates into CASSFGQGQPQHF.

This clonotype appeared a few times. The chain employs TRBV19 and TRBJ2-4; D tentatively fits TRBD1 or TRBD2 (5 bases each). The CDR3 consists of 14 residues. The V and J ends lost 10 bases and 5 bases respectively, with 18 bases between them. Germline assignment: CDR1 LNHDA and CDR2 SQIVND (reference sequence). In nucleotides, the CDR3 is TGTGCCACTAAGAGGGGTGGTAGCCAAAACATTCAGTACTTC. It yields the protein CATKRGGSQNIQYF.

Many counts were recorded for this clonotype. The chain combines TRBV28 with TRBJ2-7, with TRBD1 identical over 9 bases. CDR3 length: 14 residues. V shed 5 bases, J shed 6 bases, and the junction held 8 bases outside the gene matches. CDR1 is MDHEN, CDR2 SYDVKM, per germline. CDR3 amino acids: CASSIEQGAAEQYF. In DNA form, the CDR3 reads TGTGCCAGCAGTATTGAACAGGGGGCGGCCGAGCAGTACTTC.

Notes on this clonotype: The CDR3 does not close with the conserved phenylalanine or tryptophan, likely indicating a read error. This sequence joins TRBV4-1 and TRBJ1-3, with 8 bases aligning to TRBD1. From germline, CDR1 is MGHRA and CDR2 YSYEKL. The CDR3 sequence is 16 residues long. With V trimmed by 2 bases and J by 4 bases, 7 bases remained unmatched. In DNA form, the CDR3 reads TGCGCCAGCAGCCAATCCGCAGGGGGCCTGGGAAACACCATATATGCT. Translation: CASSQSAGGLGNTIYA.

This clonotype was seen ten or more times. This chain connects TRBV6-2 or TRBV6-3 to TRBJ2-7, with 13 bases fitting TRBD2. CDR1 and CDR2 from the germline V gene are MNHEY and SVGEGT. The CDR3 has 14 residues. Losses at the gene ends were 4 bases for V and 9 bases for J; bases not matched to a gene: 6. The CDR3 loop reads CASSSTSGGAVQYF. In DNA form, the CDR3 reads TGTGCCAGCAGTTCTACTAGCGGGGGGGCCGTGCAGTACTTC.

This clonotype was seen at least ten times. The V call is TRBV7-3, the J call TRBJ1-6, with D hard to call. This CDR3 comprises 15 residues. Germline V gene data show CDR1 as SGHTA and CDR2 as FQGTGA. Trimming cost V 5 bases and J 7 bases, with 15 bases left between them. CDR3 sequence reads: CASSPAGGRNSPLHF. The DNA of the CDR3 is TGTGCCAGCAGCCCCGCGGGAGGGCGGAATTCACCCCTCCACTTT.

This clonotype was seen many times. J is TRBJ2-5 and V is TRBV11-2, with TRBD2 identical over 8 bases. Per the germline V gene, CDR1 is SGHAT and CDR2 is FQNNGV. This CDR3 is 15 amino acids long. V shed 3 bases and J 5 bases; nucleotides not matched to a gene: 8. Written as DNA, the CDR3 is TGTGCCAGCAGCTTGAGCGGGAGAGGGGAGGAGACCCAGTACTTC. Translation gives CASSLSGRGEETQYF.

This clonotype was recorded at least ten times. The gene calls are TRBV9 and TRBJ2-3; D might be TRBD1 or TRBD2, each matching 5 bases. Trimming pared 1 base from V and 4 bases from J, leaving 10 bases between. Germline V gives CDR1 SGDLS, CDR2 YYNGEE. The CDR3 loop spans 14 amino acids. In nucleotides, the CDR3 is TGTGCCAGCAGCGTATTAGAGGGGTCAGATACGCAGTATTTT. Amino acid sequence: CASSVLEGSDTQYF. Full variable domain (missing parts from reference TRBV9 and TRBJ2-3): DSGVTQTPKHLITATGQRVTLRCSPRSGDLSVYWYQQSLDQGLQFLIQYYNGEERAKGNILERFSAQQFPDLHSELNLSSLELGDSALYFCASSVLEGSDTQYFGPGTRLTVL.